This entry describes one T cell receptor beta chain. The sample belongs to a study of blood T cell repertoires in COVID-19. As for the study in general: Acute-phase and convalescent COVID-19 samples originated in the United States, Italy and Spain. From T cells, B-cell-depleted T cells, or PBMCs came the material, which was cDNA or gDNA.

How the authors handled the data: Reference gene primers were amplified, and this amplification served to estimate nucleated cell counts. Sequenced by immunoSEQ multiplex PCR; TCRdb stores in-frame clones only, minus some. V, J and clone size were drawn from that table, and D and trimming were deduced from the DNA. Among around 100,000 clones listed, roughly 91% were seen once. The germline V gene has CDR1 SGDLS and CDR2 YYNGEE. CDR3 size: 17 residues. V lost 0 bases, J lost 2 bases, and 15 bases lay in between. The sequencing input was peripheral blood. J is TRBJ2-1 and V is TRBV9; tentative D call: TRBD2 (5 bases). This clonotype originated in a human donor in a cohort sampled during active COVID-19. The CDR3 region has the DNA TGTGCCAGCAGCGTAGTAGGAGCTGGCGGGCCCTACAATGAGCAGTTCTTC. Protein: CASSVVGAGGPYNEQFF. Using reference TRBV9 and TRBJ2-1 for the parts outside the CDR3, the full variable domain is DSGVTQTPKHLITATGQRVTLRCSPRSGDLSVYWYQQSLDQGLQFLIQYYNGEERAKGNILERFSAQQFPDLHSELNLSSLELGDSALYFCASSVVGAGGPYNEQFFGPGTRLTVL.